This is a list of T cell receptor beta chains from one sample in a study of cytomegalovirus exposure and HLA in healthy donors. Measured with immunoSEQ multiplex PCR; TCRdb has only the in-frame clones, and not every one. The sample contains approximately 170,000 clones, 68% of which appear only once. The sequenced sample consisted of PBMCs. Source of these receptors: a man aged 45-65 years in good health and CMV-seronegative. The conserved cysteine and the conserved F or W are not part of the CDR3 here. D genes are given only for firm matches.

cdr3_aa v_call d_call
ASSLGTVPNYEQY TRBV5-1 .
ASSRDNQVYGYT TRBV5-6 .
ASSQRTGDTYEQY TRBV4-1 TRBD1
ASSGSTDEQY TRBV2 .
ASSQATLQGYEQF TRBV14 TRBD1
ASSLEGSRRQPQH TRBV7-9 .
ASSEPNTYEQY TRBV25-1 .
ATSRDRGGREPQH TRBV15 .
ASSPKSGLAGTHNEQF TRBV19 TRBD2
ASSVRGDTVTKNIQY TRBV9 TRBD2
AGTGGDLNYGYT TRBV28 TRBD1
ASSHPEATNEKLF TRBV19 .
ATSRSGTEAF TRBV15 .
ASSGPDSKEQY TRBV9 .
ASSQGSGINQPQH TRBV14 .
ASSLTAGTDNEQF TRBV5-1 .
ASSLPPPGTGQF TRBV13 TRBD1
ASSSGTRTILPYNSPLH TRBV27 .
ASSQSGGVYEQY TRBV18 TRBD2
ASSRSSSPQETQY TRBV2 .
ASRDSNTGELF TRBV6-1 .
ASSRGDYT TRBV5-8 .
ASSQGELTNPHEQY TRBV4-1 .
ASSLGFWRGVGANVLT TRBV28 .
ASSPRGGRNTEAF TRBV9 .
ASSDRLGNTIY TRBV6-1 .
ASRRPGQGDHGYT TRBV10-2 TRBD1
ASRDREGLGELF TRBV19 .
ASSLAGTPKSYEQY TRBV5-1 .
ASSYTGQGVGTEAF TRBV6-6 TRBD1
ASSLMVVGTQETQY TRBV5-1 .
ASSLNNGQGRGYT TRBV5-1 TRBD1
ASSPPRGHEQY TRBV7-6 .
ASSRQNTGELF TRBV18 .
ASSPWGGGGTEAF TRBV4-3 .
ASQSYGTGGNEQF TRBV19 TRBD1
ASDDGLAGVLSGDTQY TRBV10-2 TRBD2
ASSLGSGANVLT TRBV7-2 .
SGEVGKNTEAF TRBV29-1 .
ASRGQGEGNTIY TRBV6-4 TRBD1
ASSIDRGSGTYEQY TRBV19 TRBD2